One sample yielded the 17 T cell receptor beta chains listed below, sequenced in a study of control samples from healthy donors and cancer patients. Using immunoSEQ multiplex PCR, the repertoire was profiled, and TCRdb retains in-frame clones only, with some absent. This table has 10,000 to 15,000 clones, around 87% appearing once. What was sequenced was formalin-fixed, paraffin-embedded tissue. The receptors were gathered from a male donor with melanoma.

The chain carries TRBV18 and TRBJ2-7, with D perhaps matching TRBD1 (5 bases). Trimming cost V 2 bases and J 2 bases, with 7 bases left between them. The germline gives CDR1 KGHSH, CDR2 LQKENI. The CDR3 consists of 13 residues. The CDR3 DNA follows: TGTGCCAGCTCACCAAACAGGCCCTACGAGCAGTACTTC. It is translated as CASSPNRPYEQYF.

The chain couples TRBV20-1 to TRBJ1-2; the D is unclear. Trimming removed 5 bases from V and 6 bases from J, with 4 bases in between. The CDR3 is 9 residues long. From germline, CDR1 is DFQATT and CDR2 SNEGSKA (reference sequence). The CDR3 region has the DNA TGCAGTGCTCACGATGGCTACACCTTC. Protein sequence: CSAHDGYTF.

The chain uses TRBV6-1 and TRBJ2-3, with 9 bases aligning to TRBD2. CDR3 size: 17 residues. The junction had 9 bases not matched to a gene; V was cut back by 1 base and J by 4 bases. CDR1 and CDR2 from the germline V gene are MNHNS and SASEGT. For the CDR3, the DNA is TGTGCCAGCAGTGAAGAGGGCGGGAGGGCCCGCGCAGATACGCAGTATTTT. Amino acid sequence: CASSEEGGRARADTQYF.

V and J are TRBV12-5 and TRBJ1-4; a possible D gene is TRBD1 (6 bases). V was cut by 1 base and J by 0 bases, with 9 bases left in between. The CDR3 sequence is 16 residues long. CDR1 LGHNT and CDR2 FRNRAP come from the germline V gene. CDR3 in DNA: TGTGCTAGTGGTTTGGGGACAGTTGCAACTAATGAAAAACTGTTTTTT. Translated, it gives CASGLGTVATNEKLFF.

This clone was seen once. V is TRBV5-6 and J is TRBJ2-7; 9 bases line up with TRBD2. The V gene end was trimmed by 0 bases and the J gene end by 2 bases; junction bases not matched to a gene: 3. The CDR3 spans 15 residues. Germline V lookup: CDR1 SGHDT, CDR2 YYEEEE. The CDR3: CASSLGAGGPYEQYV. As DNA, the CDR3 is TGTGCCAGCAGCTTGGGGGCGGGAGGGCCCTACGAGCAGTACGTC.

The rearrangement uses TRBV5-4 and TRBJ2-3; D remains ambiguous. The CDR3 length is 13 residues. Germline values: CDR1 SGHNT, CDR2 YYREEE (reference sequence). Trimming left V 0 bases short and J 6 bases short, with 8 bases between. The CDR3 sequence is CASSLDAADTQYF. The CDR3 nucleotides read TGTGCCAGCAGCTTGGACGCAGCGGATACGCAGTATTTT.

This clone was recorded a few times. V is TRBV2 and J is TRBJ2-1, with 10 bases aligning to TRBD1. This CDR3 is 19 amino acids long. The J segment lost 8 bases and the V segment lost 0 bases, leaving 16 bases of the junction unmatched. Germline-derived CDR1 and CDR2 are SNHLY and FYNNEI. The CDR3 protein is CASSEAGTGVVELTDEQFF. The CDR3 DNA follows: TGTGCCAGCAGTGAAGCAGGGACAGGGGTGGTTGAGTTGACCGATGAGCAGTTCTTC.

The chain couples TRBV7-2 to TRBJ2-5; D might be TRBD1 (5 bases). The ends were cut back, 0 bases at V and 5 bases at J, with 13 bases in the middle. The CDR3 is 15 residues long. Germline-derived CDR1 and CDR2 are SGHTA and FQGNSA. CDR3 amino acids: CASSLASGFYETQYF. The CDR3 DNA sequence: TGTGCCAGCAGCTTAGCTTCAGGGTTTTATGAGACCCAGTACTTC.

In its sample, this clone was seen a few times. This chain links TRBV24-1 with TRBJ2-2, with D possibly being TRBD1 (6 bases). Germline V gene data show CDR1 as KGHDR and CDR2 as SFDVKD. There are 14 residues in the CDR3. V was clipped by 5 bases and J by 5 bases, with 11 bases between them. Written as DNA, the CDR3 is TGTGCCACCAGTGCTTTAGGGGGAACCGGGGAGCTGTTTTTT. Amino acids: CATSALGGTGELFF.

CDR3 bases: TGTGCCAGCAGTAGAAGGACAGTCATGAACACTGAAGCTTTCTTT. Translated, it gives CASSRRTVMNTEAFF. V and J are TRBV7-2 and TRBJ1-1; D is possibly TRBD1 (6 bases). The CDR3 consists of 15 residues. Germline V gene lookup returns CDR1 SGHTA and CDR2 FQGNSA. The V end lost 6 bases, the J end lost 0 bases, and 14 bases lay between the germline ends.

This chain connects TRBV6-6 to TRBJ2-3; D uncertain. V was shortened by 0 bases and J by 4 bases, with 5 bases between the two germline ends. CDR1 is MNHNY and CDR2 is SVGAGI in the germline V gene (reference sequence). This CDR3 spans 13 amino acids. The CDR3 loop reads CASSYSGADTQYF. CDR3 nucleotide sequence: TGTGCCAGCAGTTACTCGGGTGCAGATACGCAGTATTTT.

The count of this clone is one. The chain combines TRBV6-5 with TRBJ1-2; D is undetermined. The CDR3 spans 14 residues. Per the germline V gene, CDR1 is MNHEY and CDR2 is SVGAGI. V lost 0 bases, J lost 7 bases, and 12 bases lay in between. DNA for the CDR3: TGTGCCAGCAGTTACTCGAGAGGACCTGGTGGCTACACCTTC. Encoded protein: CASSYSRGPGGYTF.

Here the CDR3 DNA reads TGTGCCAGCAGTCCCCTGACGGGACTTAACTATGGCTACACCTTC. It yields the protein CASSPLTGLNYGYTF. The chain uses TRBV2 and TRBJ1-2, with TRBD1 as a possible D gene (5 bases). Germline lookup yields CDR1 SNHLY and CDR2 FYNNEI. The V and J ends lost 5 bases and 1 base respectively, with 14 bases between them. CDR3 size: 15 residues.

V is TRBV19 and J is TRBJ2-3; 12 bases line up with TRBD2. CDR3 length equals 16 residues. Germline V lookup: CDR1 LNHDA, CDR2 SQIVND (reference sequence). V lost 4 bases and J lost 8; bases outside the gene matches: 10. For the CDR3, the DNA is TGTGCCAGTAGTAGGCTAGCGGGAGGGCCGGCTGTTACGCAGTATTTT. Translated, it gives CASSRLAGGPAVTQYF.

The V call is TRBV2, the J call TRBJ2-1; D is possibly TRBD2 (5 bases). V lost 6 bases and J lost 9, with 18 bases in between. Per germline, CDR1 SNHLY and CDR2 FYNNEI. There are 14 residues in the CDR3. DNA for the CDR3: TGTGCCAGCAGAGGAGGTGGTGCCGACACTGAGCAGTTCTTC. It encodes CASRGGGADTEQFF. Variable domain in full (rest from reference TRBV2 and TRBJ2-1): EPEVTQTPSHQVTQMGQEVILRCVPISNHLYFYWYRQILGQKVEFLVSFYNNEISEKSEIFDDQFSVERPDGSNFTLKIRSTKLEDSAMYFCASRGGGADTEQFFGPGTRLTVL.

CDR3: CASSLGGDLREQYF. CDR3 coding DNA: TGTGCCAGCAGCTTAGGCGGCGACCTCCGGGAGCAGTACTTC. V gene TRBV11-2 combines with J gene TRBJ2-7; no firm D call. The CDR3 contains 14 residues. V dropped 1 base and J dropped 7 bases, with 14 bases sitting between them. Germline CDR1 is SGHAT and CDR2 is FQNNGV.

The V and J genes are TRBV5-1 and TRBJ2-3; no firm D call. This CDR3 has 14 amino acids. V was clipped by 2 bases and J by 1 base, with 8 bases between them. CDR1 and CDR2 from the germline V gene are SGHRS and YFSETQ. CDR3 region: CASSFTFGTDTQYF. The CDR3 coding sequence is TGCGCCAGCAGCTTCACGTTTGGCACAGATACGCAGTATTTT.